These T cell receptor beta chains were read from a single sample in a study of regulatory T cells in long-lasting Graves disease. TCRdb re-analysed the multiplex PCR reads in MiXCR, keeping a single row per CDR3 protein. The sample has a few hundred thousand distinct CDR3 sequences, roughly a fifth seen once. These data also formed part of another study, on T cells in Graves' hyperthyroidism and ophthalmopathy.

The sequenced sample was peripheral blood mononuclear cells (PBMCs), obtained at new diagnosis, from a patient treated with antithyroid drugs. These TCRs come from a woman aged 25 to 39 with Graves disease. CDR3s include the opening cysteine and the closing phenylalanine or tryptophan. Fields, in order: V gene, CDR3 length, clone size, D gene, J gene, CDR3 protein, CDR3 DNA. D genes are given only for firm matches. Some rows mark clone size as missing; the rest say once, few, many or name a class of expanded clone.

V gene: TRBV5-4; CDR3 length: 16; clone size: many; D gene: TRBD1; J gene: TRBJ2-7; CDR3 protein: CASSPTGGSVSYEQYF; CDR3 DNA: TGTGCCAGCAGCCCAACAGGGGGCTCTGTCTCCTACGAGCAGTACTTC
V gene: TRBV28; CDR3 length: 15; clone size: many; D gene: NA; J gene: TRBJ1-3; CDR3 protein: CASSLSHNAGNTIYF; CDR3 DNA: TGTGCCAGCAGTTTATCCCACAATGCTGGAAACACCATATATTTT
V gene: TRBV2; CDR3 length: 16; clone size: many; D gene: NA; J gene: TRBJ2-3; CDR3 protein: CASSDSGVALGDTQYF; CDR3 DNA: TGTGCCAGCAGTGACTCGGGAGTGGCATTGGGAGATACGCAGTATTTT
V gene: TRBV30; CDR3 length: 14; clone size: many; D gene: NA; J gene: TRBJ1-6; CDR3 protein: CAWKDEGEGSPLHF; CDR3 DNA: TGTGCCTGGAAGGATGAGGGCGAGGGTTCACCCCTCCACTTT
V gene: TRBV11-3; CDR3 length: 16; clone size: many; D gene: TRBD1; J gene: TRBJ2-7; CDR3 protein: CASSSLRDRSSYEQYF; CDR3 DNA: TGTGCCAGCAGCTCCCTCCGGGACAGGAGCTCCTACGAGCAGTACTTC
V gene: TRBV28; CDR3 length: 15; clone size: many; D gene: TRBD2; J gene: TRBJ2-7; CDR3 protein: CASSLTGLATNEQYF; CDR3 DNA: TGTGCCAGCAGTTTGACGGGACTAGCGACAAACGAGCAGTACTTC
V gene: TRBV28; CDR3 length: 14; clone size: many; D gene: NA; J gene: TRBJ1-1; CDR3 protein: CASIGWGLNTEAFF; CDR3 DNA: TGTGCCAGCATTGGGTGGGGCCTGAACACTGAAGCTTTCTTT
V gene: TRBV29-1; CDR3 length: 14; clone size: NA; D gene: NA; J gene: TRBJ1-1; CDR3 protein: CSARRGQRNTEAFF; CDR3 DNA: TGCAGCGCGAGGCGCGGACAGCGGAACACTGAAGCTTTCTTT
V gene: TRBV6-1; CDR3 length: 17; clone size: NA; D gene: TRBD2; J gene: TRBJ2-2; CDR3 protein: CASSEAGLAQNTGELFF; CDR3 DNA: TGTGCCAGCAGTGAAGCGGGACTAGCGCAGAACACCGGGGAGCTGTTTTTT
V gene: TRBV7-6; CDR3 length: 14; clone size: NA; D gene: NA; J gene: TRBJ1-1; CDR3 protein: CASSLQYRDTEAFF; CDR3 DNA: TGTGCCAGCAGCTTACAGTACAGGGACACTGAAGCTTTCTTT
V gene: TRBV6-5; CDR3 length: 13; clone size: many; D gene: NA; J gene: TRBJ1-1; CDR3 protein: CASSYRLTTEAFF; CDR3 DNA: TGTGCCAGCAGTTATCGCCTGACCACTGAAGCTTTCTTT
V gene: TRBV20-1; CDR3 length: 16; clone size: many; D gene: TRBD1; J gene: TRBJ1-2; CDR3 protein: CSARAPRTGRNYGYTF; CDR3 DNA: TGCAGTGCTAGAGCACCCCGGACAGGGCGGAACTATGGCTACACCTTC
V gene: TRBV20-1; CDR3 length: 14; clone size: NA; D gene: TRBD2; J gene: TRBJ2-5; CDR3 protein: CSASPGLAEETQYF; CDR3 DNA: TGCAGTGCTTCCCCGGGACTAGCGGAAGAGACCCAGTACTTC
V gene: TRBV7-3; CDR3 length: 16; clone size: many; D gene: TRBD2; J gene: TRBJ2-5; CDR3 protein: CASSPLAGGGQETQYF; CDR3 DNA: TGTGCCAGCAGCCCCTTGGCGGGGGGGGGCCAAGAGACCCAGTACTTC
V gene: TRBV28; CDR3 length: 12; clone size: many; D gene: NA; J gene: TRBJ2-5; CDR3 protein: CASSSRDETQYF; CDR3 DNA: TGTGCCAGCAGTTCTAGAGACGAGACCCAGTACTTC
V gene: TRBV12-3/TRBV12-4; CDR3 length: 19; clone size: NA; D gene: NA; J gene: TRBJ1-1; CDR3 protein: CASSLQGRQYFGPSTEAFF; CDR3 DNA: NA
V gene: TRBV20-1; CDR3 length: 15; clone size: many; D gene: TRBD2; J gene: TRBJ2-2; CDR3 protein: CSAPVAGRNTGELFF; CDR3 DNA: TGCAGTGCTCCTGTAGCGGGGAGGAACACCGGGGAGCTGTTTTTT
V gene: TRBV5-1; CDR3 length: 15; clone size: many; D gene: NA; J gene: TRBJ1-3; CDR3 protein: CASSLADYSGNTIYF; CDR3 DNA: TGCGCCAGCAGCTTGGCCGACTACTCTGGAAACACCATATATTTT
V gene: TRBV29-1; CDR3 length: 19; clone size: many; D gene: TRBD2; J gene: TRBJ2-3; CDR3 protein: CSVARGGTSGRLVTDTQYF; CDR3 DNA: TGCAGCGTTGCCCGTGGGGGGACTAGCGGGAGGCTAGTCACAGATACGCAGTATTTT
V gene: TRBV2; CDR3 length: 14; clone size: NA; D gene: NA; J gene: TRBJ2-5; CDR3 protein: CASIKRGSQETQYF; CDR3 DNA: TGTGCCAGCATAAAAAGGGGCAGCCAAGAGACCCAGTACTTC
V gene: TRBV11-2; CDR3 length: 17; clone size: many; D gene: NA; J gene: TRBJ1-6; CDR3 protein: CASSLDLRGGGNTPLHF; CDR3 DNA: TGTGCCAGCAGCTTAGATCTCAGGGGAGGGGGTAATACACCCCTCCACTTT
V gene: TRBV19; CDR3 length: 12; clone size: many; D gene: NA; J gene: TRBJ2-7; CDR3 protein: CASMGRSYEQYF; CDR3 DNA: TGTGCCAGTATGGGCCGTTCCTACGAGCAGTACTTC
V gene: TRBV20-1; CDR3 length: 16; clone size: many; D gene: NA; J gene: TRBJ1-5; CDR3 protein: CSASTGGDISNQPQHF; CDR3 DNA: TGCAGTGCGTCGACAGGAGGGGATATAAGCAATCAGCCCCAGCATTTT
V gene: TRBV2; CDR3 length: 14; clone size: many; D gene: TRBD1; J gene: TRBJ1-6; CDR3 protein: CASSGQGKGSPLHF; CDR3 DNA: TGTGCCAGCAGTGGACAGGGTAAAGGTTCACCCCTCCACTTT
V gene: TRBV20-1; CDR3 length: 14; clone size: many; D gene: TRBD1; J gene: TRBJ2-3; CDR3 protein: CSAWDRGRPDTQYF; CDR3 DNA: TGCAGTGCTTGGGACAGGGGGCGACCAGATACGCAGTATTTT
V gene: TRBV7-9; CDR3 length: 15; clone size: many; D gene: NA; J gene: TRBJ2-2; CDR3 protein: CASSSTKRRTGELFF; CDR3 DNA: TGTGCCAGCAGCTCTACGAAGCGTAGAACCGGGGAGCTGTTTTTT
V gene: TRBV20-1; CDR3 length: 15; clone size: few; D gene: TRBD1; J gene: TRBJ1-5; CDR3 protein: CSAPGTGASNQPQHF; CDR3 DNA: TGCAGTGCTCCCGGGACAGGGGCTAGCAATCAGCCCCAGCATTTT
V gene: TRBV11-3; CDR3 length: 13; clone size: many; D gene: TRBD2; J gene: TRBJ2-2; CDR3 protein: CASSAREGGELFF; CDR3 DNA: TGTGCCAGCAGCGCCCGGGAGGGCGGGGAGCTGTTTTTT
V gene: TRBV28; CDR3 length: 13; clone size: many; D gene: NA; J gene: TRBJ2-5; CDR3 protein: CAIRRDNQETQYF; CDR3 DNA: TGTGCCATCAGAAGGGACAACCAAGAGACCCAGTACTTC
V gene: TRBV7-2; CDR3 length: 13; clone size: many; D gene: NA; J gene: TRBJ2-5; CDR3 protein: CASSLSFGETQYF; CDR3 DNA: TGTGCCAGCAGCTTAAGTTTCGGAGAGACCCAGTACTTC
V gene: TRBV28; CDR3 length: 14; clone size: many; D gene: TRBD2; J gene: TRBJ2-3; CDR3 protein: CASSLRTRTDTQYF; CDR3 DNA: TGTGCCAGCAGTTTGAGGACTAGAACAGATACGCAGTATTTT
V gene: TRBV28; CDR3 length: 13; clone size: many; D gene: NA; J gene: TRBJ1-5; CDR3 protein: CASSLPPEQPQHF; CDR3 DNA: TGTGCCAGCAGTCTCCCACCGGAACAGCCCCAGCATTTT
V gene: TRBV19; CDR3 length: 14; clone size: many; D gene: NA; J gene: TRBJ1-4; CDR3 protein: CARKLTGRGEKLFF; CDR3 DNA: TGTGCCAGGAAACTAACAGGGAGGGGTGAAAAACTGTTTTTT
V gene: TRBV5-1; CDR3 length: 14; clone size: many; D gene: NA; J gene: TRBJ1-5; CDR3 protein: CASSLDGSNQPQHF; CDR3 DNA: TGCGCCAGCAGCTTGGACGGTAGCAATCAGCCCCAGCATTTT
V gene: TRBV19; CDR3 length: 14; clone size: few; D gene: TRBD1; J gene: TRBJ1-4; CDR3 protein: CASSHRDRGEKLFF; CDR3 DNA: TGTGCCAGTAGTCACCGGGACAGGGGTGAAAAACTGTTTTTT
V gene: TRBV28; CDR3 length: 16; clone size: many; D gene: NA; J gene: TRBJ1-5; CDR3 protein: CASSLHPQGISQPQHF; CDR3 DNA: TGTGCCAGCAGTTTACATCCGCAGGGGATATCTCAGCCCCAGCATTTT
V gene: TRBV18; CDR3 length: 13; clone size: NA; D gene: NA; J gene: TRBJ1-5; CDR3 protein: CASSQNTRQPQHF; CDR3 DNA: TGTGCCAGCTCACAGAACACAAGACAGCCCCAGCATTTT
V gene: TRBV5-1; CDR3 length: 14; clone size: many; D gene: NA; J gene: TRBJ1-1; CDR3 protein: CASSLVTGSTEAFF; CDR3 DNA: TGCGCCAGCAGCTTGGTCACGGGGAGCACTGAAGCTTTCTTT
V gene: TRBV12-3/TRBV12-4; CDR3 length: 13; clone size: many; D gene: TRBD1; J gene: TRBJ2-1; CDR3 protein: CASSPLNTGDQFF; CDR3 DNA: TGTGCCAGCAGTCCCCTCAATACAGGGGATCAGTTCTTC
V gene: TRBV7-9; CDR3 length: 14; clone size: NA; D gene: NA; J gene: TRBJ2-7; CDR3 protein: CASSLGGRVYEQYF; CDR3 DNA: TGTGCCAGCAGCTTAGGTGGCAGGGTTTACGAGCAGTACTTC
V gene: TRBV18; CDR3 length: 15; clone size: NA; D gene: NA; J gene: TRBJ1-5; CDR3 protein: CASSTKPDSNQPQHF; CDR3 DNA: TGTGCCAGCTCAACAAAACCCGATAGCAATCAGCCCCAGCATTTT
V gene: TRBV20-1; CDR3 length: 15; clone size: many; D gene: TRBD2; J gene: TRBJ2-7; CDR3 protein: CSARDRAGIGYEQYF; CDR3 DNA: TGCAGTGCTAGAGATCGAGCGGGAATCGGCTACGAGCAGTACTTC
V gene: TRBV5-1; CDR3 length: 15; clone size: many; D gene: NA; J gene: TRBJ1-1; CDR3 protein: CASSLLGRMNTEAFF; CDR3 DNA: TGCGCCAGCAGCTTGTTGGGCAGGATGAACACTGAAGCTTTCTTT
V gene: TRBV7-2; CDR3 length: 14; clone size: NA; D gene: NA; J gene: TRBJ2-5; CDR3 protein: CASSLGGGIETQYF; CDR3 DNA: TGTGCCAGCAGCTTAGGTGGGGGAATCGAGACCCAGTACTTC
V gene: TRBV3-1; CDR3 length: 14; clone size: many; D gene: TRBD1; J gene: TRBJ2-7; CDR3 protein: CASSKGQDAYEQYF; CDR3 DNA: TGTGCCAGCAGCAAGGGACAGGACGCCTACGAGCAGTACTTC
V gene: TRBV27; CDR3 length: 14; clone size: NA; D gene: TRBD1; J gene: TRBJ1-5; CDR3 protein: CASRQGAGNQPQHF; CDR3 DNA: TGTGCCAGCAGACAGGGGGCTGGCAATCAGCCCCAGCATTTT
V gene: TRBV6-5; CDR3 length: 16; clone size: few; D gene: TRBD2; J gene: TRBJ2-1; CDR3 protein: CASSYSSGRSKWEQFF; CDR3 DNA: TGTGCCAGCAGTTACTCTAGCGGGAGGAGTAAGTGGGAGCAGTTCTTC
V gene: TRBV18; CDR3 length: 15; clone size: many; D gene: NA; J gene: TRBJ2-7; CDR3 protein: CASSLTGTPGHEQYF; CDR3 DNA: TGTGCCAGCTCACTTACCGGGACACCGGGGCACGAGCAGTACTTC
V gene: TRBV28; CDR3 length: 21; clone size: NA; D gene: TRBD2; J gene: TRBJ2-5; CDR3 protein: CASSTQRERLREGQYQETQYF; CDR3 DNA: TGTGCCAGCAGTACCCAACGGGAAAGGCTGCGGGAGGGCCAGTACCAAGAGACCCAGTACTTC
V gene: TRBV10-2; CDR3 length: 12; clone size: many; D gene: NA; J gene: TRBJ1-6; CDR3 protein: CASSEGVSPLHF; CDR3 DNA: TGCGCCAGCAGTGAGGGAGTTTCACCCCTCCACTTT